The 27 T cell receptor beta chains listed next were all sequenced from one sample in a study of shared clonotypes between healthy human individuals. Sequencing used immunoSEQ multiplex PCR; TCRdb keeps in-frame clones, though not all of them. The sample lists millions of clones; approximately 90% were seen once. The sample was naive CD4+ T cells sorted from blood. As to subset: CD45RA+ positively selected. These receptors were obtained from a man younger than 30 in good health.

This clone came up a few times. The chain joins TRBV5-6 to TRBJ1-4; tentatively, D is TRBD1 (6 bases). The CDR3 sequence is 17 residues long. Germline V gene lookup returns CDR1 SGHDT and CDR2 YYEEEE. V was trimmed by 0 bases and J by 4 bases, leaving 16 bases between them. The DNA for the CDR3 is TGTGCCAGCAGCTTGGGCTACGGGGGCGCGGGTAATGAAAAACTGTTTTTT. Residues: CASSLGYGGAGNEKLFF.

The V call is TRBV9, the J call TRBJ2-5; unclear D gene. There are 16 residues in the CDR3. Germline V lookup: CDR1 SGDLS, CDR2 YYNGEE. Trimming pared 0 bases from V and 2 bases from J, leaving 14 bases between. Here the CDR3 DNA reads TGTGCCAGCAGCGTAGGTGGCCCCTACCAACAAGAGACCCAGTACTTC. This sequence encodes CASSVGGPYQQETQYF.

Written as DNA, the CDR3 is TGTGCCACCGGAGGGGTTCCCACAGATACGCAGTATTTT. It codes for CATGGVPTDTQYF. The rearrangement uses TRBV5-5 and TRBJ2-3, with a possible D match to TRBD2 (6 bases). V lost 9 bases, J lost 2 bases, and 13 bases lay in between. CDR1 and CDR2 from the germline V gene are SGHKS and YYEKEE (reference sequence). The CDR3 spans 13 residues.

V and J are TRBV29-1 and TRBJ2-1, with D possibly called TRBD1 or TRBD2 (5 bases each). Germline loops: CDR1 SQVTM, CDR2 ANQGSEA. The CDR3 spans 14 residues. Trimming cost V 1 base and J 0 bases, with 7 bases left between them. The CDR3 nucleotides read TGCAGCGTTGAAGGTGGGGGCTCCTACAATGAGCAGTTCTTC. It is translated as CSVEGGGSYNEQFF.

A word on this clone: Germline and junction disagree at one end, which may indicate a read error. The sample carries other DNA sequences with the same CDR3. V is TRBV7-7 and J is TRBJ2-1, with D possibly matching TRBD1 (6 bases). The CDR3 is made up of 13 amino acids. In germline, CDR1 is SSHAT, CDR2 FNYEAQ (reference sequence). The CDR3 sequence: CASSFNRDNEQFF. The CDR3 DNA is TGTGCTAGCAGCTTTAACAGGGACAATGAGCAGTTCTTC. Using reference TRBV7-7 and TRBJ2-1 for the parts outside the CDR3, the full variable domain is GAGVSQSPRYKVTKRGQDVTLRCDPISSHATLYWYQQALGQGPEFLTYFNYEAQPDKSGLPSDRFSAERPEGSISTLTIQRTEQRDSAMYRCASSFNRDNEQFFGPGTRLTVL.

Notes on this clone: Within the sample, other DNA sequences also encode this same CDR3. The chain is built from TRBV19 and TRBJ1-6; D is ambiguous. The CDR3 runs 15 residues. Between the trimmed V and J ends, which lost 1 base and 0 bases, there was a span of 4 bases. Germline V CDR1 and CDR2: LNHDA, SQIVND (reference sequence). CDR3 sequence reads: CASSIGASYNSPLHF. CDR3 DNA: TGTGCCAGTAGTATAGGGGCCTCCTATAATTCACCCCTCCACTTT. Full variable domain (outside the CDR3, taken from reference TRBV19 and TRBJ1-6): DGGITQSPKYLFRKEGQNVTLSCEQNLNHDAMYWYRQDPGQGLRLIYYSQIVNDFQKGDIAEGYSVSREKKESFPLTVTSAQKNPTAFYLCASSIGASYNSPLHFGNGTRLTVT.

The chain has TRBV28 and TRBJ2-3; a possible D gene is TRBD1 (5 bases). V was trimmed by 7 bases and J by 2 bases, leaving 13 bases between them. CDR1 MDHEN and CDR2 SYDVKM come from the germline V gene. The CDR3 has 14 residues. CDR3 nucleotide sequence: TGTGCCAGCAATGAAGGGGATTTCACAGATACGCAGTATTTT. Its protein is CASNEGDFTDTQYF. Complete variable domain (other parts from reference TRBV28 and TRBJ2-3): DVKVTQSSRYLVKRTGEKVFLECVQDMDHENMFWYRQDPGLGLRLIYFSYDVKMKEKGDIPEGYSVSREKKERFSLILESASTNQTSMYLCASNEGDFTDTQYFGPGTRLTVL.

This sequence joins TRBV25-1 and TRBJ2-7; 9 bases are shared with TRBD1. The germline CDR1 and CDR2 sequences are MGHDK and SYGVNS. V trimming: 7 bases; J trimming: 3 bases; junction bases outside the gene matches: 7. The CDR3 has 14 residues. This CDR3 is CASIKTGGIYEQYF. The DNA for the CDR3 is TGTGCCAGCATCAAGACAGGGGGGATCTACGAGCAGTACTTC.

V is TRBV30 and J is TRBJ1-1, with TRBD1 matching over 7 bases. V lost 0 bases to trimming and J lost 11 bases; unmatched junction nucleotides: 18. This CDR3 has 16 residues. Germline V gene lookup returns CDR1 GTSNPN and CDR2 SVGIG (reference sequence). In DNA, the CDR3 is TGTGCCTGGAGTGTACTCGAGGTACAGGGGAAAGGAGGGGCTTTCTTT. Translation gives CAWSVLEVQGKGGAFF.

The rearrangement uses TRBV30 and TRBJ2-3; D may be TRBD2 (7 bases). Germline lookup yields CDR1 GTSNPN and CDR2 SVGIG (reference sequence). V lost 4 bases and J 3 bases, leaving 11 bases between the germline ends. The CDR3 has 13 residues. The CDR3 region is CAWTRGGTDTQYF. For the CDR3, the DNA is TGTGCCTGGACTAGGGGGGGGACAGATACGCAGTATTTT.

The V and J genes are TRBV19 and TRBJ2-3, with 10 bases matching TRBD2. After removal of 10 bases from V and 2 bases from J, the junction contained 6 bases not matched to a gene. Germline CDR1 LNHDA, CDR2 SQIVND (reference sequence). CDR3 length: 14 amino acids. Here the CDR3 DNA reads TGTGCCACCAGCGGGAGGGGGCACACAGATACGCAGTATTTT. Protein: CATSGRGHTDTQYF.

The gene calls are TRBV18 and TRBJ2-1; tentatively, D is TRBD1 (5 bases). Trimming took 3 bases from V and 10 from J, leaving 10 bases between them. The CDR3 runs to 12 residues. CDR1 KGHSH and CDR2 LQKENI come from the germline V gene. For the CDR3, the DNA is TGTGCCAGCTCACCCGACAGTCGGGAGCAGTTCTTC. This translates into CASSPDSREQFF.

The V call is TRBV14, the J call TRBJ2-5, with TRBD2 as a possible D gene (5 bases). Trimming removed 1 base from V and 5 bases from J, with 8 bases in between. Per the germline V gene, CDR1 is SGHDN and CDR2 is FVKESK. The CDR3 spans 13 residues. The CDR3 reads CASSQGWRETQYF. The CDR3 DNA follows: TGTGCCAGCAGCCAAGGGTGGAGGGAGACCCAGTACTTC.

The CDR3 sequence: CASSLDRQGKQYF. CDR3 in DNA: TGTGCCAGCAGCTTAGATAGGCAGGGTAAGCAGTACTTC. The V and J genes are TRBV7-3 and TRBJ2-7; D possibly corresponds to TRBD1 (5 bases). In germline, CDR1 is SGHTA, CDR2 FQGTGA. Trimming left V 2 bases short and J 8 bases short, with 13 bases between. The CDR3 is 13 amino acids.

The rearrangement links TRBV29-1 to TRBJ2-7; D perhaps matches TRBD1 (6 bases). CDR3 length: 12 residues. Germline assignment: CDR1 SQVTM and CDR2 ANQGSEA. V lost 7 bases to trimming and J lost 5 bases, with 15 bases between them. Written as DNA, the CDR3 is TGCAGCGCCGAACAGGGTTCGGACGAGCAGTACTTC. This encodes CSAEQGSDEQYF.

On this clone: Additional DNA sequences in this sample encode the identical CDR3. The chain recombines TRBV28 with TRBJ2-7; weak D call: TRBD2 (6 bases). V was pared by 6 bases and J by 2 bases, with 17 bases between. Per the germline V gene, CDR1 is MDHEN and CDR2 is SYDVKM. The CDR3 has 15 residues. The CDR3 sequence is CASSGSSVGPYEQYF. The DNA for the CDR3 is TGTGCCAGCAGCGGATCTAGCGTAGGACCCTACGAGCAGTACTTC.

The rearrangement uses TRBV30 and TRBJ2-2; D not certain. Trimming removed 3 bases from V and 1 base from J, with 9 bases in between. The CDR3 sequence is 14 residues long. CDR1 and CDR2 from the germline V gene are GTSNPN and SVGIG (reference sequence). The DNA for the CDR3 is TGTGCCTGGAGATTTGGGTTGAACACCGGGGAGCTGTTTTTT. It specifies CAWRFGLNTGELFF. Complete variable domain (other parts from reference TRBV30 and TRBJ2-2): SQTIHQWPATLVQPVGSPLSLECTVEGTSNPNLYWYRQAAGRGLQLLFYSVGIGQISSEVPQNLSASRPQDRQFILSSKKLLLSDSGFYLCAWRFGLNTGELFFGEGSRLTVL.

The chain employs TRBV27 and TRBJ1-1; D is undetermined. Germline V gene sequence: CDR1 MNHEY, CDR2 SMNVEV (reference sequence). There are 12 residues in the CDR3. Trimming cost V 2 bases and J 5 bases, with 6 bases left between them. CDR3 coding DNA: TGTGCCAGCAGTTTAAAAGGGACTGAAGCTTTCTTT. This encodes CASSLKGTEAFF.

Only a few counts were recorded for this clone. The chain is built from TRBV9 and TRBJ1-4, with D unresolved. The CDR3 loop spans 12 amino acids. V dropped 3 bases and J dropped 7 bases, with 7 bases sitting between them. From germline, CDR1 is SGDLS and CDR2 YYNGEE. The CDR3 bases are TGTGCCAGCAGCGACTACTCTGAAAAACTGTTTTTT. Protein product: CASSDYSEKLFF.

About this clone: This CDR3 is also generated by other DNA sequences in the sample. The chain has TRBV29-1 and TRBJ2-3, with 8 bases lining up with TRBD1. The CDR3 is 12 amino acids. Unmatched junction bases numbered 3, after V lost 7 bases and J lost 3 bases. Germline assignment: CDR1 SQVTM and CDR2 ANQGSEA. CDR3 protein: CSARTGTDTQYF. CDR3 sequence (DNA): TGCAGCGCCCGGACAGGGACAGATACGCAGTATTTT.

In DNA form, the CDR3 reads TGTGCCTGGAGACGATCCGGGACAGGGGGCACCGGGGAGCTGTTTTTT. It translates to CAWRRSGTGGTGELFF. The rearrangement links TRBV30 to TRBJ2-2; TRBD1 aligns across 11 bases. This CDR3 is 16 amino acids long. After removal of 3 bases from V and 4 bases from J, the junction contained 7 bases not matched to a gene. CDR1 and CDR2 from the germline V gene are GTSNPN and SVGIG (reference sequence).

The V and J genes are TRBV19 and TRBJ1-5; D unclear. Germline CDR1 is LNHDA and CDR2 is SQIVND (reference sequence). The ends were cut back, 3 bases at V and 0 bases at J, with 12 bases in the middle. The CDR3 extends over 16 amino acids. Here the CDR3 reads CASSMFVGNSNQPQHF. CDR3 DNA sequence: TGTGCCAGTAGTATGTTTGTGGGGAATAGCAATCAGCCCCAGCATTTT.

The V and J genes are TRBV5-1 and TRBJ2-1, with 7 bases lining up with TRBD1. Germline loops: CDR1 SGHRS, CDR2 YFSETQ. The CDR3 sequence is 13 residues long. The V gene end was trimmed by 5 bases and the J gene end by 5 bases; junction bases not matched to a gene: 4. The DNA of the CDR3 is TGCGCCAGCAGTTACACAGGGGACAATGAGCAGTTCTTC. Amino acid sequence: CASSYTGDNEQFF. The variable domain in full, with the rest retrieved from reference TRBV5-1 and TRBJ2-1, is KAGVTQTPRYLIKTRGQQVTLSCSPISGHRSVSWYQQTPGQGLQFLFEYFSETQRNKGNFPGRFSGRQFSNSRSEMNVSTLELGDSALYLCASSYTGDNEQFFGPGTRLTVL.

This clone showed up just once. The V and J genes are TRBV12-5 and TRBJ2-7, with a weak D call TRBD1 (6 bases). The V and J ends lost 7 bases and 4 bases respectively, with 14 bases between them. The CDR3 contains 13 residues. Germline lookup yields CDR1 LGHNT and CDR2 FRNRAP. CDR3 sequence (DNA): TGTGCTAGTGCGGAGGACAGTAAGTACGAGCAGTACTTC. This sequence encodes CASAEDSKYEQYF. Supplemented by reference TRBV12-5 and TRBJ2-7, the full variable domain reads DARVTQTPRHKVTEMGQEVTMRCQPILGHNTVFWYRQTMMQGLELLAYFRNRAPLDDSGMPKDRFSAEMPDATLATLKIQPSEPRDSAVYFCASAEDSKYEQYFGPGTRLTVT.

The count of this clone is one. The chain carries TRBV11-3 and TRBJ2-5; 9 bases are a match to TRBD1. The CDR3 loop spans 15 amino acids. The ends lost 1 base at V and 5 bases at J; junction bases unmatched: 5. Germline CDR1 and CDR2: SGHNT and YENEEA. The CDR3 reads CASSLGTGVRETQYF. The CDR3 DNA reads TGTGCCAGCAGCTTAGGGACAGGGGTTCGGGAGACCCAGTACTTC. The entire variable domain, with the rest obtained from reference TRBV11-3 and TRBJ2-5, is as follows: EAGVVQSPRYKIIEKKQPVAFWCNPISGHNTLYWYLQNLGQGPELLIRYENEEAVDDSQLPKDRFSAERLKGVDSTLKIQPAELGDSAVYLCASSLGTGVRETQYFGPGTRLLVL.

Only one count was recorded for this clone. J is TRBJ2-5 and V is TRBV2; perhaps TRBD1 as D (6 bases). The CDR3 is 13 amino acids. Germline CDR1 and CDR2: SNHLY and FYNNEI. Trimming removed 4 bases from V and 4 bases from J, with 10 bases in between. CDR3 protein: CASSGVRGETQYF. The CDR3 region has the DNA TGTGCCAGCAGTGGGGTCAGGGGAGAGACCCAGTACTTC.

The CDR3 loop reads CASVLSGGRTDTQYF. Here the CDR3 DNA reads TGTGCCAGCGTTTTATCGGGGGGGCGCACAGATACGCAGTATTTT. The gene calls are TRBV27 and TRBJ2-3; 8 bases agree with TRBD2. The CDR3 sequence is 15 residues long. Germline V gives CDR1 MNHEY, CDR2 SMNVEV (reference sequence). J lost 1 base, V lost 8 bases, and 8 bases had no gene match.